The 20 T cell receptor beta chains below all came from one sample that was sequenced in a study of blood T cell repertoires in COVID-19. Here immunoSEQ multiplex PCR was the method, and the copy in TCRdb shows in-frame clones only, minus some. The sample lists fewer than 300,000 clones; 75% to 95% were seen once. The source material was PBMCs or T cells enriched from blood (not recorded which). Receptor source: a woman in her twenties or thirties who had recovered from COVID-19.

V and J are TRBV10-2 and TRBJ2-2; D ambiguous. The CDR3 runs to 13 residues. Trimming removed 6 bases from V and 7 bases from J, with 12 bases in between. Germline V lookup: CDR1 WSHSY, CDR2 SAAADI. CDR3: CASRASRIGELFF. The DNA of the CDR3 is TGCGCCAGCAGGGCATCCAGGATCGGGGAGCTGTTTTTT.

This clone was observed a single time. The V gene is TRBV30, the J gene TRBJ1-2, with 11 nucleotides matching TRBD1. Germline V gene lookup returns CDR1 GTSNPN and CDR2 SVGIG (reference sequence). The CDR3 contains 15 residues. With V trimmed by 2 bases and J by 7 bases, 9 bases remained unmatched. DNA for the CDR3: TGTGCCTGGAGTCGGTGGGGACAGGGGGGATCTGGCTACACCTTC. It translates to CAWSRWGQGGSGYTF.

The V gene is TRBV7-3, the J gene TRBJ2-1; 12 bases fit TRBD1. Germline CDR1 reads SGHTA; CDR2 reads FQGTGA. The CDR3 sequence is 19 residues long. V shed 1 base and J 0 bases; nucleotides not matched to a gene: 7. Written as DNA, the CDR3 is TGTGCCAGCAGCTTAATCGGTGGGACAGGGGGCAGCTCCTACAATGAGCAGTTCTTC. Protein sequence: CASSLIGGTGGSSYNEQFF.

The rearrangement uses TRBV30 and TRBJ2-1, with 7 bases aligning to TRBD1. CDR1 GTSNPN and CDR2 SVGIG come from the germline V gene (reference sequence). Trimming cost V 1 base and J 3 bases; bases outside gene matches: 12. This CDR3 is built from 17 residues. CDR3 sequence (DNA): TGTGCCTGGAGTGCCCGGACAGGCCTCCCAATCTACAATGAGCAGTTCTTC. Translated: CAWSARTGLPIYNEQFF.

The chain couples TRBV7-6 to TRBJ2-3; 7 positions match TRBD2. Per germline, CDR1 SGHVS and CDR2 FNYEAQ. The V gene end was trimmed by 1 base and the J gene end by 0 bases; junction bases not matched to a gene: 4. The CDR3 length is 16 residues. CDR3 in amino acids: CASSLEAGASTDTQYF. In nucleotides, the CDR3 is TGTGCCAGCAGCTTAGAGGCGGGAGCAAGCACAGATACGCAGTATTTT.

This clone was picked up a small number of times. V gene TRBV7-3 combines with J gene TRBJ2-2; 7 bases are shared with TRBD1. This CDR3 has 16 residues. Germline CDR1 and CDR2: SGHTA and FQGTGA. With V trimmed by 6 bases and J by 1 base, 8 bases remained unmatched. The CDR3 loop is CASRSPGTENTGELFF. The CDR3, as DNA: TGTGCCAGCAGATCCCCCGGGACAGAGAACACCGGGGAGCTGTTTTTT.

This sequence joins TRBV5-8 and TRBJ2-7, with TRBD1 matching over 7 bases. CDR3 length: 12 amino acids. Trimming took 4 bases from V and 5 from J; bases not matched to a gene: 3. Germline CDR1 and CDR2: SGHTS and YDEGEE. The CDR3 here is CASSRDRDEQYF. In DNA, the CDR3 is TGTGCCAGCAGCCGAGACAGGGACGAGCAGTACTTC.

Notes on this clone: Germline is not matched at one junction end, which may reflect a read error. The rearrangement joins TRBV3-1 (or the pseudogene TRBV3-2) to TRBJ2-7; tentatively, D is TRBD1 (6 bases). This CDR3 comprises 12 residues. CDR1 and CDR2 from the germline V gene are LGHDT and YNNKEL (reference sequence). The CDR3 DNA follows: TGTGCCAGCAGCCAAGAACCGGGACACCCCATCTTC. Protein sequence: CASSQEPGHPIF.

The V and J genes are TRBV28 and TRBJ2-7, with 7 bases matching TRBD1. Germline values: CDR1 MDHEN, CDR2 SYDVKM. The CDR3 length is 13 residues. V trimming: 4 bases; J trimming: 2 bases; junction bases outside the gene matches: 2. The CDR3 sequence: CASSSTGPYEQYF. CDR3 DNA: TGTGCCAGCAGTTCGACAGGGCCCTACGAGCAGTACTTC.

The V call is TRBV12-3 or TRBV12-4, the J call TRBJ1-2, with 10 bases aligning to TRBD1. The CDR3 spans 13 residues. Trimming removed 3 bases from V and 6 bases from J; junction bases left unmatched: 1. CDR3: CASSFGQGDGYTF. DNA of the CDR3: TGTGCCAGCAGTTTCGGACAGGGGGATGGCTACACCTTC.

V is TRBV7-9 and J is TRBJ1-2; D not resolved. The V gene lost 4 bases and the J gene lost 5 bases, with 8 bases spanning the gap. CDR1 SEHNR and CDR2 FQNEAQ come from the germline V gene (reference sequence). CDR3 length equals 12 residues. In nucleotides, the CDR3 is TGTGCCAGCAGCTATCAGGATTATGGCTACACCTTC. It specifies CASSYQDYGYTF.

This chain's CDR3 is CATSAPTGGEQFF. DNA for the CDR3: TGTGCCACCAGTGCCCCAACCGGGGGAGAGCAGTTCTTC. V is TRBV24-1 and J is TRBJ2-1; TRBD2 is a possible D gene (6 bases). Germline CDR1 and CDR2: KGHDR and SFDVKD. Trimming left V 5 bases short and J 10 bases short, with 14 bases between. The CDR3 runs to 13 residues.

V usage is TRBV4-3 and J usage is TRBJ2-2; 10 nucleotides match TRBD2. The V segment lost 1 base and the J segment 7 bases; nucleotides outside the gene matches: 9. CDR3 length equals 17 residues. The germline V gene has CDR1 LGHNA and CDR2 YSLEER. CDR3 bases: TGCGCCAGCAGCCAAGCAGGTAGCGGGAGGTTAAACGGGGAGCTGTTTTTT. This codes for CASSQAGSGRLNGELFF.

The chain recombines TRBV29-1 with TRBJ1-3; 8 nucleotides line up with TRBD1. This CDR3 comprises 15 residues. Germline-derived CDR1 and CDR2 are SQVTM and ANQGSEA. J gave up 0 bases and V 2 bases, and 3 bases lay outside the gene matches. For the CDR3, the DNA is TGCAGCGTTGAATGGACAGGGCTCTCTGGAAACACCATATATTTT. Protein product: CSVEWTGLSGNTIYF. Looking up the rest from reference TRBV29-1 and TRBJ1-3 gives the full variable domain: SAVISQKPSRDICQRGTSLTIQCQVDSQVTMMFWYRQQPGQSLTLIATANQGSEATYESGFVIDKFPISRPNLTFSTLTVSNMSPEDSSIYLCSVEWTGLSGNTIYFGEGSWLTVV.

The chain links TRBV5-1 to TRBJ1-5; D is ambiguous. The germline V and J ends were trimmed by 4 bases and 2 bases, with 7 bases remaining between them. From germline, CDR1 is SGHRS and CDR2 YFSETQ. The CDR3 length is 13 residues. The CDR3 region is CASSIEGNQPQHF. CDR3 DNA: TGCGCCAGCAGCATAGAAGGCAATCAGCCCCAGCATTTT. Filled out from reference TRBV5-1 and TRBJ1-5, the complete variable domain reads KAGVTQTPRYLIKTRGQQVTLSCSPISGHRSVSWYQQTPGQGLQFLFEYFSETQRNKGNFPGRFSGRQFSNSRSEMNVSTLELGDSALYLCASSIEGNQPQHFGDGTRLSIL.

J is TRBJ1-6 and V is TRBV7-9; no clear D gene. This CDR3 is 14 amino acids long. Germline CDR1 reads SEHNR; CDR2 reads FQNEAQ (reference sequence). V shed 0 bases and J shed 7 bases, with 7 bases lying between them. CDR3 nucleotide sequence: TGTGCCAGCAGCTTAGCCTCCCCCAATTCACCCCTCCACTTT. This sequence encodes CASSLASPNSPLHF.

A single count supports this clone. CDR3 DNA: TGTGCCAGCAAGATTGCGGTTAGCGGCTCCTACGAGCAGTACTTC. This gives the protein CASKIAVSGSYEQYF. V usage is TRBV27 and J usage is TRBJ2-7, with a weak D call TRBD2 (6 bases). The V and J ends lost 7 bases and 0 bases respectively, with 16 bases between them. This CDR3 comprises 15 residues. CDR1 and CDR2 from the germline V gene are MNHEY and SMNVEV (reference sequence).

The chain couples TRBV24-1 to TRBJ2-3; D ambiguous. Trimming took off 3 bases at V and 0 bases at J, with 12 bases between the two ends. The CDR3 contains 16 residues. The germline V gene has CDR1 KGHDR and CDR2 SFDVKD. CDR3 in DNA: TGTGCCACCAGTGATCCCCCTAAGACTAGCACAGATACGCAGTATTTT. As protein: CATSDPPKTSTDTQYF.

The chain carries TRBV9 and TRBJ2-1, with D unresolved. The V gene lost 0 bases and the J gene lost 7 bases, with 17 bases spanning the gap. CDR3 length equals 16 residues. The germline V gene has CDR1 SGDLS and CDR2 YYNGEE. CDR3: CASSVEASSYGNEQFF. DNA for the CDR3: TGTGCCAGCAGCGTAGAAGCGAGCAGCTACGGAAATGAGCAGTTCTTC. The full variable domain, rest sourced from reference TRBV9 and TRBJ2-1, is DSGVTQTPKHLITATGQRVTLRCSPRSGDLSVYWYQQSLDQGLQFLIQYYNGEERAKGNILERFSAQQFPDLHSELNLSSLELGDSALYFCASSVEASSYGNEQFFGPGTRLTVL.

The rearrangement uses TRBV10-3 and TRBJ2-7; D remains unclear. Looked up from germline, CDR1 is ENHRY and CDR2 is SYGVKD. The CDR3 contains 15 residues. The V end lost 3 bases, the J end lost 5 bases, and 17 bases lay between the germline ends. The CDR3 spells CAISDMLGLKHEQYF. In DNA form, the CDR3 reads TGTGCCATCAGTGATATGCTAGGTCTCAAGCACGAGCAGTACTTC.